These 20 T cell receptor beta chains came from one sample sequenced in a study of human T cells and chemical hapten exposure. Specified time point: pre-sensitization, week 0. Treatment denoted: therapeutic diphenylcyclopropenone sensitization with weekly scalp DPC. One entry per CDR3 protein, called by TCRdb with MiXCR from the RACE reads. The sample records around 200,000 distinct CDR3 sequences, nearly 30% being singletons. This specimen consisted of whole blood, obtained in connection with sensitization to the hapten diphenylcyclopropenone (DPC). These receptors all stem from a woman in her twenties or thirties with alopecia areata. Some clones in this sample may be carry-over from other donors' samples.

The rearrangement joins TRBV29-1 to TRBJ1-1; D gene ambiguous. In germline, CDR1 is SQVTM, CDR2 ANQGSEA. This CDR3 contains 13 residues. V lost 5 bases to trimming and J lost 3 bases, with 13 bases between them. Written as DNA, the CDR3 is TGCAGCGTTCGGAACTTCGCGGACACTGAAGCTTTCTTT. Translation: CSVRNFADTEAFF. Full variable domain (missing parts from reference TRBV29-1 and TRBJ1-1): SAVISQKPSRDICQRGTSLTIQCQVDSQVTMMFWYRQQPGQSLTLIATANQGSEATYESGFVIDKFPISRPNLTFSTLTVSNMSPEDSSIYLCSVRNFADTEAFFGQGTRLTVV.

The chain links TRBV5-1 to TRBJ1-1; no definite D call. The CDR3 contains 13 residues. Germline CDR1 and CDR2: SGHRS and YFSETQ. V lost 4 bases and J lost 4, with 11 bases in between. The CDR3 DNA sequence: TGCGCCAGCAGCCCTGGCTGGGGCACTGAAGCTTTCTTT. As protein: CASSPGWGTEAFF.

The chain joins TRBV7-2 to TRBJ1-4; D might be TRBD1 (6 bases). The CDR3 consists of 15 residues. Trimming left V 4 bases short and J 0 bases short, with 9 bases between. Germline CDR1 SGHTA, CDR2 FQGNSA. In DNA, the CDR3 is TGTGCCAGCAGCTCACAGGGCCCAACTAATGAAAAACTGTTTTTT. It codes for CASSSQGPTNEKLFF.

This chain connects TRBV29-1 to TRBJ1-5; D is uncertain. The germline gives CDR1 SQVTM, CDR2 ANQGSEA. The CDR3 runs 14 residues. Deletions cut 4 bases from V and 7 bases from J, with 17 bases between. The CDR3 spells CSVAYTVGGQPQHF. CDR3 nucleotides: TGCAGCGTTGCCTATACGGTCGGCGGGCAGCCCCAGCATTTT.

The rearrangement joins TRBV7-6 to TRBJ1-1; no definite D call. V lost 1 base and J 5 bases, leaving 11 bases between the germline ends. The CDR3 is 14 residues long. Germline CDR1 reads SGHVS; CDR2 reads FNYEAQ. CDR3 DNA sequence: TGTGCCAGCAGCTTAGGGGAGGGTAGGACTGAAGCTTTCTTT. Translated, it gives CASSLGEGRTEAFF.

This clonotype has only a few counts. The CDR3 here is CASRLADSSNQPQHF. CDR3 coding DNA: TGTGCCAGCAGACTGGCGGACAGTAGCAATCAGCCCCAGCATTTT. The genes are TRBV6-5 and TRBJ1-5, with D possibly TRBD1 on 6 matching bases. Germline loops: CDR1 MNHEY, CDR2 SVGAGI. The CDR3 length is 15 residues. Trimming pared 6 bases from V and 0 bases from J, leaving 12 bases between.

The CDR3 DNA sequence: TGTGCCAGCAGTCCGGGACAGGGGTTTCAGCCCCAGCATTTT. This gives the protein CASSPGQGFQPQHF. The J gene is TRBJ1-5, the V gene TRBV2, with 10 bases fitting TRBD1. The CDR3 runs to 14 residues. Per the germline V gene, CDR1 is SNHLY and CDR2 is FYNNEI. The V segment lost 5 bases and the J segment 6 bases; nucleotides outside the gene matches: 4.

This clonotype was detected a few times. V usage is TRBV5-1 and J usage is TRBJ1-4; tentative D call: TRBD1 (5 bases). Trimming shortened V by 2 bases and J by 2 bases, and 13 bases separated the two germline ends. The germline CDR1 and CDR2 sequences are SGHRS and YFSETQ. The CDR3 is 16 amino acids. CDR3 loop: CASSLNTGGTNEKLFF. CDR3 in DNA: TGCGCCAGCAGCTTAAATACAGGTGGCACTAATGAAAAACTGTTTTTT.

CDR3 in DNA: TGTGCCACTACCGGGGGGACCGGCACAGATACGCAGTATTTT. Encoded protein: CATTGGTGTDTQYF. The V call is TRBV2, the J call TRBJ2-3; 7 bases agree with TRBD2. The CDR3 sequence is 14 residues long. Trimming at V came to 10 bases and at J to 1 base, leaving 8 bases not matched to a gene. Germline V gives CDR1 SNHLY, CDR2 FYNNEI.

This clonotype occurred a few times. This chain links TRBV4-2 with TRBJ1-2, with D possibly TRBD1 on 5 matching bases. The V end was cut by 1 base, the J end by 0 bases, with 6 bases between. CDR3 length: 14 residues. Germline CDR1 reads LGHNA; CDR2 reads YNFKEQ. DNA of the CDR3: TGTGCCAGCAGCCAAGGACAGCCTAACTATGGCTACACCTTC. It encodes CASSQGQPNYGYTF.

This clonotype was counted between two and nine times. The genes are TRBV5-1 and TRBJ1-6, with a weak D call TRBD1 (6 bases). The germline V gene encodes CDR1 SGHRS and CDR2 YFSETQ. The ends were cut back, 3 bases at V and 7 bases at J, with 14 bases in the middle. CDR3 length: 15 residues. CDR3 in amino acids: CASSSSGVSNSPLHF. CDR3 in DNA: TGCGCCAGCAGCTCCTCAGGGGTCTCAAATTCACCCCTCCACTTT.

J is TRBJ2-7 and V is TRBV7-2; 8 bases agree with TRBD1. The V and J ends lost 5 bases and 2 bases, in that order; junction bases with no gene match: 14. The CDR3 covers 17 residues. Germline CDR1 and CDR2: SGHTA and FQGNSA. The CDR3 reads CASSLRTGQNFPYEQYF. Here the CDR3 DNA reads TGTGCCAGCAGCCTACGGACAGGGCAAAATTTCCCCTACGAGCAGTACTTC.

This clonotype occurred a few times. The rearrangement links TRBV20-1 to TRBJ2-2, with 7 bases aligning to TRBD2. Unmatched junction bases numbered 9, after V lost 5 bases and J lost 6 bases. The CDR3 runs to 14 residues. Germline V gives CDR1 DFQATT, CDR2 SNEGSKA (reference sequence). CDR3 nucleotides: TGCAGTGCTCTTGGACTAGTTAGGGCCGGGGAGCTGTTTTTT. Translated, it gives CSALGLVRAGELFF.

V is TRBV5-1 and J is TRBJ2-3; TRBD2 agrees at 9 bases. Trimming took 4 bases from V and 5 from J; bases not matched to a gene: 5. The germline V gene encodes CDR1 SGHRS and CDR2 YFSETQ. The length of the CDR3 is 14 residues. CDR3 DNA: TGCGCCAGCAGCGGGGGACTAGCAAAAGATACGCAGTATTTT. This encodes CASSGGLAKDTQYF.

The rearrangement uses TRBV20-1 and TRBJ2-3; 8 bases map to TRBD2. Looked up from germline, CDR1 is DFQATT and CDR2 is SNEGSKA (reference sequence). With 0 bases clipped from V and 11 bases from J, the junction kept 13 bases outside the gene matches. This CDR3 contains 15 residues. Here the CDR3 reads CSARDPRGATVRQYF. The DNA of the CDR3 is TGCAGTGCTAGAGATCCGCGGGGGGCCACAGTGAGGCAGTATTTT.

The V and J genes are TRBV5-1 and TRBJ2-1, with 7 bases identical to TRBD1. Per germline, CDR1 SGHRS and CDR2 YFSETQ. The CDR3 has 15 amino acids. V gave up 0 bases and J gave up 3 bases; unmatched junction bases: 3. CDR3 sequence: CASSLVGDSYNEQFF. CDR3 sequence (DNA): TGCGCCAGCAGCTTGGTGGGGGACAGCTACAATGAGCAGTTCTTC.

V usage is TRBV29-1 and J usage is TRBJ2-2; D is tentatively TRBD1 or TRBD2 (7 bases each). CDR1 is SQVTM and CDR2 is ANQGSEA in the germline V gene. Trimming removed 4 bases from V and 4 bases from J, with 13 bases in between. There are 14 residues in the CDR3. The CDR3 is CSVGEGAGTGELFF. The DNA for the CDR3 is TGCAGCGTTGGGGAGGGGGCAGGCACCGGGGAGCTGTTTTTT.

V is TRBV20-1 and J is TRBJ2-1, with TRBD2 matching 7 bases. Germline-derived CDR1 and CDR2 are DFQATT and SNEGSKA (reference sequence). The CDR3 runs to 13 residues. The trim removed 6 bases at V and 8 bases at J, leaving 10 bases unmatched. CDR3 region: CSAWSGMGYEQFF. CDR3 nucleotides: TGCAGTGCCTGGAGCGGGATGGGGTATGAGCAGTTCTTC.

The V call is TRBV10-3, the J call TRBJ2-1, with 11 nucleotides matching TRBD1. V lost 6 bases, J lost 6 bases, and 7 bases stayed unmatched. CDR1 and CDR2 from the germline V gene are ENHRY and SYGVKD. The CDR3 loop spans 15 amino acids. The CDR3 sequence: CAIRTGTGGFNEQFF. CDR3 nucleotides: TGTGCCATCAGGACCGGGACAGGGGGTTTCAATGAGCAGTTCTTC.

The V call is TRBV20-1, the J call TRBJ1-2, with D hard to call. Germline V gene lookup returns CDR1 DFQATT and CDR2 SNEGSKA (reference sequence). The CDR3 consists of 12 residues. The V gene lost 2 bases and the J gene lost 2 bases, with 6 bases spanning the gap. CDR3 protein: CSARLGNYGYTF. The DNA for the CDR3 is TGCAGTGCTAGATTAGGGAACTATGGCTACACCTTC.